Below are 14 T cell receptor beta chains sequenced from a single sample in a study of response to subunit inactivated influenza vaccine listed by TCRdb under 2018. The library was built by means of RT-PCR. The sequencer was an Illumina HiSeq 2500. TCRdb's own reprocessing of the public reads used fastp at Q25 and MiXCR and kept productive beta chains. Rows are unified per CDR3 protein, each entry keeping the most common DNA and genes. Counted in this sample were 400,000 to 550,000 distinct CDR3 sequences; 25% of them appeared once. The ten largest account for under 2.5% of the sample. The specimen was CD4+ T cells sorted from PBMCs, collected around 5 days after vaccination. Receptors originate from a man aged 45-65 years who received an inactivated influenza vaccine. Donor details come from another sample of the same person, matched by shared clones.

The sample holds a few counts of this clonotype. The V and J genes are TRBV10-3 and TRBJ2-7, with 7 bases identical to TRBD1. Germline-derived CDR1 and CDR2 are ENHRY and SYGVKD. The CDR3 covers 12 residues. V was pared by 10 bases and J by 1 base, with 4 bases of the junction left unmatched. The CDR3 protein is CATRDSSYEQYF. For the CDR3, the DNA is TGTGCCACCAGGGACAGTTCCTACGAGCAGTACTTC.

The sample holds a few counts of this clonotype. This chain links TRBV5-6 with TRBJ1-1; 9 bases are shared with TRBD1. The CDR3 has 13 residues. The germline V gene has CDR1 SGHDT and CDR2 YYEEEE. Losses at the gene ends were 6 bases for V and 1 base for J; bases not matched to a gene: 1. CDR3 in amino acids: CASNRGQNTEAFF. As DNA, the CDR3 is TGTGCCAGCAACAGGGGGCAGAACACTGAAGCTTTCTTT.

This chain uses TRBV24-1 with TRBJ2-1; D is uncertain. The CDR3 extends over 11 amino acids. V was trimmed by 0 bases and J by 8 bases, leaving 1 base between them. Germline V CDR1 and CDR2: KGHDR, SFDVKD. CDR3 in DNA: TGTGCCACCAGTGATTTGTATGAGCAGTTCTTC. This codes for CATSDLYEQFF.

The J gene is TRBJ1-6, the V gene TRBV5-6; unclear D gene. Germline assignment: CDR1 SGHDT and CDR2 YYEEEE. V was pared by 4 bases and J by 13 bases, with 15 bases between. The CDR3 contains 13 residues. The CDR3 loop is CASSASYLAPLHF. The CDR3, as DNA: TGTGCCAGCAGCGCCAGCTACCTAGCGCCCCTCCACTTT.

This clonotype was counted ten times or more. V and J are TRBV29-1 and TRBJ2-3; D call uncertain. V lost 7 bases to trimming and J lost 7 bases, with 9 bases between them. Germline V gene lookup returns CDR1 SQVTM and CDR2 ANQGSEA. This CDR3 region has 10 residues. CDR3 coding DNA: TGCAGCGCCTTCTTGAATACGCAGTATTTT. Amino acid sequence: CSAFLNTQYF.

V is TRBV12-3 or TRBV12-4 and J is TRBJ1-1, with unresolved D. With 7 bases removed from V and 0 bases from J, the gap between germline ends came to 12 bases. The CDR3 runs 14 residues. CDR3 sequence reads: CASTIGRMNTEAFF. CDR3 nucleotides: TGTGCCAGCACAATAGGACGGATGAACACTGAAGCTTTCTTT.

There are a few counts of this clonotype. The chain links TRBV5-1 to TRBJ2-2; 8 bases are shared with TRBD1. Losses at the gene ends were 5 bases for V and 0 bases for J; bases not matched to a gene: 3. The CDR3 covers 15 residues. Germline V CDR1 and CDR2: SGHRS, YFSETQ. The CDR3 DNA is TGCGCCAGCAGTTGGACAGGGACGAACACCGGGGAGCTGTTTTTT. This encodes CASSWTGTNTGELFF.

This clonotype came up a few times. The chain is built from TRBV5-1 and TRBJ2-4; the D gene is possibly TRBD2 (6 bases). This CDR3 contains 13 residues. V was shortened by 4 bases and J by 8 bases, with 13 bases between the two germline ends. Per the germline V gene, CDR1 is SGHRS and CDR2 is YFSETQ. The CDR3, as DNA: TGCGCCAGCAGCCCCGGCCCGGGGGACATTCAGTACTTC. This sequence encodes CASSPGPGDIQYF. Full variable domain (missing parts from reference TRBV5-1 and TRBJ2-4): KAGVTQTPRYLIKTRGQQVTLSCSPISGHRSVSWYQQTPGQGLQFLFEYFSETQRNKGNFPGRFSGRQFSNSRSEMNVSTLELGDSALYLCASSPGPGDIQYFGAGTRLSVL.

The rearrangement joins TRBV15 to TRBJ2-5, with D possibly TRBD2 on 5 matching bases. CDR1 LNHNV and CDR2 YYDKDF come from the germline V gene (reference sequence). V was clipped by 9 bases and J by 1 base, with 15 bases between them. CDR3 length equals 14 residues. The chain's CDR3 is CATCSELTQETQYF. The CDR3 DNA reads TGTGCCACATGTAGCGAACTAACCCAAGAGACCCAGTACTTC.

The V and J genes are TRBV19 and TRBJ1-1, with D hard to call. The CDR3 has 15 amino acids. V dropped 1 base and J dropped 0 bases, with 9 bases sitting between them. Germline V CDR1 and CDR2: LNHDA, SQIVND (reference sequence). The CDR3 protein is CASSIAPTVNTEAFF. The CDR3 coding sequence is TGTGCCAGTAGTATAGCCCCTACGGTGAACACTGAAGCTTTCTTT.

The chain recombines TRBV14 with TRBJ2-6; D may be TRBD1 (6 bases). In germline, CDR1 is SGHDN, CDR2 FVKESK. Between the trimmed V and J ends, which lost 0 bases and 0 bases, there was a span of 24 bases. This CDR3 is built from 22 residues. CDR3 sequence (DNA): TGTGCCAGCAGCCAAGATAACCCGGGACACCCCATAAAGAGCTCTGGGGCCAACGTCCTGACTTTC. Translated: CASSQDNPGHPIKSSGANVLTF.

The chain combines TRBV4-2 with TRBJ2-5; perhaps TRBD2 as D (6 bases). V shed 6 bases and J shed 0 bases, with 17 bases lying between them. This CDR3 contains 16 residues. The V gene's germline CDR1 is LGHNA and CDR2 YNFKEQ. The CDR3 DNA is TGTGCCAGCAGTCAACAATCCCTAGCGAACCAAGAGACCCAGTACTTC. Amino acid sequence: CASSQQSLANQETQYF.

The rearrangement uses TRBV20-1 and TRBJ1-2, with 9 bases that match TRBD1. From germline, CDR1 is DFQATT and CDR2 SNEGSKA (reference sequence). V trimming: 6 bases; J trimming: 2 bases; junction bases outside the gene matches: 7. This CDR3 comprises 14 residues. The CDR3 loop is CSAKEQGANYGYTF. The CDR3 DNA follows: TGCAGTGCCAAGGAACAGGGGGCGAACTATGGCTACACCTTC.

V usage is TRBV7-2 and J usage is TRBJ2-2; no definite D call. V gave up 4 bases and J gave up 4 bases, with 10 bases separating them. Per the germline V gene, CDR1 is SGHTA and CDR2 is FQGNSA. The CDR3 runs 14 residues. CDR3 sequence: CASSSEFSTGELFF. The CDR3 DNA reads TGTGCCAGCAGCTCAGAGTTCTCCACCGGGGAGCTGTTTTTT.